This T cell receptor (beta chain) came from a study of CD8 T cells in ankylosing spondylitis. Study-level results: Disease-linked clones were found to be CD8+ and relatively rare in peripheral blood. Blood of patients with ankylosing spondylitis appeared to be characterized by a TCR beta motif of seven or eight highly homologous variants. Disease-associated clones were reportedly significantly overrepresented in matched ankylosing spondylitis synovial fluid.

This clonotype was counted ten times or more. Antigen specificity is unknown. TCRdb called the 5' RACE reads again in MiXCR, with one record for every CDR3 protein. The sample carries about 140,000 distinct CDR3 sequences, 9.5% to 12% recorded once. The clonotype was recovered from a female donor with ankylosing spondylitis or in good health (not recorded which). Input material: blood, either unsorted or a sorted T cell fraction (not recorded which).

The DNA of the CDR3 is TGCAGTGCTCGCCCAGCGGGAGGCACAAGGGATGAGCAGTTCTTC. This sequence encodes CSARPAGGTRDEQFF. This rearrangement joins TRBV20-1 to TRBJ2-1, with 9 positions matching TRBD2. The CDR3 has 15 residues. V lost 5 bases to trimming and J lost 8 bases; unmatched junction nucleotides: 13. CDR1 DFQATT and CDR2 SNEGSKA come from the germline V gene (reference sequence).